A single sample gave rise to the 21 T cell receptor beta chains below, sequenced in a study of response to subunit inactivated influenza vaccine. Via MiXCR, TCRdb re-called the RT-PCR reads, giving one row per CDR3 protein. This table has around 520,000 distinct CDR3 sequences, about 12% appearing once. Sequenced here: PBMCs from blood, sampled on the day of vaccination. The receptors were sampled from a man in his fifties who received an inactivated influenza vaccine.

This chain links TRBV6-2 or TRBV6-3 with TRBJ1-6; D may be TRBD1 (5 bases). V was clipped by 0 bases and J by 7 bases, with 16 bases between them. The CDR3 covers 17 residues. CDR1 is MNHEY, CDR2 SVGEGT, per germline. CDR3 nucleotide sequence: TGTGCCAGCAGTTACTCGATTCCGGGGCTCCGGAATTCACCCCTCCACTTT. This encodes CASSYSIPGLRNSPLHF.

This clonotype has ten or more counts. The chain combines TRBV5-1 with TRBJ2-3; D gene uncertain. Germline-derived CDR1 and CDR2 are SGHRS and YFSETQ. V lost 2 bases and J 0 bases, leaving 10 bases between the germline ends. This CDR3 has 15 amino acids. The CDR3 sequence is CASSFGGPSTDTQYF. DNA for the CDR3: TGCGCCAGCAGCTTTGGCGGTCCTAGCACAGATACGCAGTATTTT.

This clonotype was found many times. J is TRBJ2-3 and V is TRBV7-2, with 15 bases that match TRBD2. Germline V gene sequence: CDR1 SGHTA, CDR2 FQGNSA. The CDR3 is 17 residues long. The ends lost 3 bases at V and 2 bases at J; junction bases unmatched: 3. This CDR3 is CASSLGLAGGYTDTQYF. As DNA, the CDR3 is TGTGCCAGCAGCTTGGGACTAGCGGGAGGCTACACAGATACGCAGTATTTT.

In this sample, this clonotype turned up a few times. This rearrangement joins TRBV14 to TRBJ1-1; D is possibly TRBD1 (6 bases). Trimming removed 0 bases from V and 1 base from J, with 12 bases in between. CDR1 is SGHDN and CDR2 is FVKESK in the germline V gene. CDR3 length: 16 residues. The CDR3 DNA sequence: TGTGCCAGCAGCCAAGATGATGCAGGGGAGAACACTGAAGCTTTCTTT. The encoded protein is CASSQDDAGENTEAFF.

The sample holds a few counts of this clonotype. J is TRBJ2-5 and V is TRBV4-2; 8 bases fit TRBD2. Germline V gene lookup returns CDR1 LGHNA and CDR2 YNFKEQ. Trimming at V came to 2 bases and at J to 0 bases, leaving 5 bases not matched to a gene. The CDR3 totals 16 residues. The CDR3 loop is CASSQLSGAYQETQYF. In DNA form, the CDR3 reads TGTGCCAGCAGCCAACTTAGCGGGGCGTACCAAGAGACCCAGTACTTC.

This clonotype was picked up a small number of times. This chain connects TRBV20-1 to TRBJ2-2; D is unclear. The V and J ends lost 2 bases and 3 bases respectively, with 1 base between them. The CDR3 spans 11 residues. The V gene's germline CDR1 is DFQATT and CDR2 SNEGSKA (reference sequence). The CDR3: CSARYTGELFF. Written as DNA, the CDR3 is TGCAGTGCTAGATACACCGGGGAGCTGTTTTTT.

This clonotype has only a few counts. The V gene is TRBV28, the J gene TRBJ2-1; weak D call: TRBD1 (5 bases). The germline V gene encodes CDR1 MDHEN and CDR2 SYDVKM. The germline V and J ends were trimmed by 5 bases and 1 base, with 9 bases remaining between them. The length of the CDR3 is 14 residues. CDR3 bases: TGTGCCAGCAGTCACAGGACGTCCTACAATGAGCAGTTCTTC. It encodes CASSHRTSYNEQFF.

The table lists this clonotype with a few counts. V is TRBV11-1 and J is TRBJ2-2; possibly TRBD1 for D (5 bases). The V end was cut by 1 base, the J end by 6 bases, with 21 bases between. The length of the CDR3 is 18 residues. CDR1 and CDR2 from the germline V gene are SGHAT and FQDESV (reference sequence). CDR3 sequence: CASSLVTGFIALAGELFF. Written as DNA, the CDR3 is TGTGCCAGCAGCTTAGTAACAGGTTTCATCGCTTTGGCCGGGGAGCTGTTTTTT.

The V call is TRBV29-1, the J call TRBJ2-7; 11 bases are shared with TRBD1. After removal of 6 bases from V and 3 bases from J, the junction contained 7 bases not matched to a gene. There are 14 residues in the CDR3. Germline V gene lookup returns CDR1 SQVTM and CDR2 ANQGSEA. The CDR3 nucleotides are TGCAGCGTAGGGACAGGGGGGGCCGTCTACGAGCAGTACTTC. Translation gives CSVGTGGAVYEQYF.

This clonotype was seen only a few times. This chain connects TRBV20-1 to TRBJ1-3; D ambiguous. Trimming removed 0 bases at V and 4 bases at J, with 7 bases between. CDR1 and CDR2 from the germline V gene are DFQATT and SNEGSKA (reference sequence). The length of the CDR3 is 13 residues. Here the CDR3 reads CSAREQIGNTIYF. The CDR3 DNA is TGCAGTGCTAGAGAGCAGATCGGAAACACCATATATTTT.

The CDR3 sequence: CASSLEAAPSYEQYF. The CDR3 DNA reads as TGTGCCAGCAGCTTAGAGGCAGCCCCCTCCTACGAGCAGTACTTC. This chain uses TRBV11-2 with TRBJ2-7; D is undetermined. Trimming took 0 bases from V and 0 from J, leaving 9 bases between them. Per the germline V gene, CDR1 is SGHAT and CDR2 is FQNNGV. The CDR3 totals 15 residues.

This clonotype was picked up a small number of times. V gene TRBV2 combines with J gene TRBJ2-5; the D is unclear. This CDR3 region has 12 residues. V was pared by 6 bases and J by 5 bases, with 10 bases between. Germline V gene sequence: CDR1 SNHLY, CDR2 FYNNEI. The CDR3 bases are TGTGCCAGCAGGCCTGTTCGGGAGACCCAGTACTTC. Protein: CASRPVRETQYF. The whole variable domain, remainder taken from reference TRBV2 and TRBJ2-5, is EPEVTQTPSHQVTQMGQEVILRCVPISNHLYFYWYRQILGQKVEFLVSFYNNEISEKSEIFDDQFSVERPDGSNFTLKIRSTKLEDSAMYFCASRPVRETQYFGPGTRLLVL.

The chain joins TRBV10-3 to TRBJ2-3; D remains ambiguous. The germline V gene encodes CDR1 ENHRY and CDR2 SYGVKD. The CDR3 contains 16 residues. Trimming pared 4 bases from V and 0 bases from J, leaving 14 bases between. In nucleotides, the CDR3 is TGTGCCATCAGTGCGTTGTGGGCGGCTAGCACAGATACGCAGTATTTT. The encoded protein is CAISALWAASTDTQYF.

CDR3 coding DNA: TGTGCCAGCAGCCTCCTAGCGGGGGGGACCCCTTTGGGAAGGGAGCAGTTCTTC. Residues: CASSLLAGGTPLGREQFF. The chain employs TRBV11-2 and TRBJ2-1; 12 bases are a match to TRBD2. Germline values: CDR1 SGHAT, CDR2 FQNNGV. CDR3 length: 18 amino acids. The ends lost 5 bases at V and 10 bases at J; junction bases unmatched: 18.

This clonotype turned up a few times. The V and J genes are TRBV11-1 and TRBJ2-3, with D perhaps TRBD2 (6 bases). V was clipped by 1 base and J by 3 bases, with 14 bases between them. The germline V gene encodes CDR1 SGHAT and CDR2 FQDESV (reference sequence). This CDR3 has 16 amino acids. CDR3 loop: CASSLGGGVRTDTQYF. The CDR3 DNA reads TGTGCCAGCAGCTTAGGAGGAGGGGTACGGACAGATACGCAGTATTTT.

This clonotype showed up just a few times. This sequence joins TRBV7-2 and TRBJ1-6; D not resolved. Germline-derived CDR1 and CDR2 are SGHTA and FQGNSA. This CDR3 comprises 15 residues. The V and J ends lost 1 base and 5 bases respectively, with 9 bases between them. The CDR3 nucleotides are TGTGCCAGCAGCTTAGTTGGGCAGCATAATTCACCCCTCCACTTT. It yields the protein CASSLVGQHNSPLHF. Full variable domain (outside the CDR3, taken from reference TRBV7-2 and TRBJ1-6): GAGVSQSPSNKVTEKGKDVELRCDPISGHTALYWYRQSLGQGLEFLIYFQGNSAPDKSGLPSDRFSAERTGGSVSTLTIQRTQQEDSAVYLCASSLVGQHNSPLHFGNGTRLTVT.

This clonotype was picked up a small number of times. The gene calls are TRBV7-6 and TRBJ2-3; 14 positions agree with TRBD2. The CDR3 is 18 amino acids. V dropped 5 bases and J dropped 2; count of bases not matched to a gene: 9. CDR1 and CDR2 (germline): SGHVS, FNYEAQ. The CDR3 DNA reads as TGTGCCAGCAGCGCTACTTGGACTAGCGGGGGGACCACAGATACGCAGTATTTT. Its protein product is CASSATWTSGGTTDTQYF.

The J gene is TRBJ1-4, the V gene TRBV4-2; D uncertain. The CDR3 runs 14 residues. CDR1 is LGHNA, CDR2 YNFKEQ, per germline. Trimming pared 1 base from V and 5 bases from J, leaving 8 bases between. The CDR3 region is CASSQGGGNEKLFF. In nucleotides, the CDR3 is TGTGCCAGCAGCCAAGGGGGAGGGAATGAAAAACTGTTTTTT.

The chain carries TRBV30 and TRBJ2-5; tentatively, D is TRBD1 or TRBD2 (5 bases each). V was trimmed by 5 bases and J by 1 base, leaving 11 bases between them. There are 13 residues in the CDR3. Per germline, CDR1 GTSNPN and CDR2 SVGIG (reference sequence). The CDR3 nucleotides are TGTGCCTGGGGTTACGGGACCCAAGAGACCCAGTACTTC. Its protein product is CAWGYGTQETQYF.

This clonotype was observed a few times. The V gene is TRBV20-1, the J gene TRBJ2-1; 7 bases line up with TRBD2. V was clipped by 4 bases and J by 6 bases; unmatched bases: 9. This CDR3 contains 14 residues. In germline, CDR1 is DFQATT, CDR2 SNEGSKA (reference sequence). CDR3 in amino acids: CSATSGAVTNEQFF. The CDR3 DNA reads as TGCAGTGCTACCAGCGGGGCGGTGACCAATGAGCAGTTCTTC.

The chain couples TRBV5-1 to TRBJ1-2; weak D call: TRBD1 (6 bases). Germline values: CDR1 SGHRS, CDR2 YFSETQ. The CDR3 totals 16 residues. V shed 4 bases and J shed 0 bases, with 16 bases lying between them. CDR3: CASSAHPPGANYGYTF. The CDR3 region has the DNA TGCGCCAGCAGCGCACATCCCCCAGGGGCTAACTATGGCTACACCTTC.